This T cell receptor beta chain came from a study of T cells in Graves' hyperthyroidism and ophthalmopathy. Points from the study as a whole: Blood also held most thyroid clonotypes expanded beyond 0.001.

Amplified TCR beta CDR3 regions came from RNA transcripts. The TCR CDR3 was amplified in a first-round RT-PCR using the HTBI primer set. MiXCR, applied by TCRdb to the multiplex PCR reads, yields one record per CDR3 protein. The sample has 600,000 to 750,000 distinct CDR3 sequences; 17% are singletons. This clonotype was found once. Its antigen is unknown. The CDR3 has 16 amino acids. Trimming stripped 6 bases from V and 1 base from J, with 17 bases between. In germline, CDR1 is SGHTA, CDR2 FQGTGA. Sequencing was done on a sample of blood. The chain employs TRBV7-3 and TRBJ2-3; possibly TRBD1 or TRBD2 for D (5 bases each). This TCR was recovered from a man aged 45-65 years with Graves' hyperthyroidism. CDR3 protein: CASSVGPRGGTDTQYF. The CDR3 DNA is TGTGCCAGCAGTGTAGGGCCCCGAGGGGGCACAGATACGCAGTATTTT. The whole variable domain, remainder taken from reference TRBV7-3 and TRBJ2-3, is GAGVSQTPSNKVTEKGKYVELRCDPISGHTALYWYRQSLGQGPEFLIYFQGTGAADDSGLPNDRFFAVRPEGSVSTLKIQRTERGDSAVYLCASSVGPRGGTDTQYFGPGTRLTVL.